The rows below give T cell receptor beta chains drawn from one sample of a study of blood T cell repertoires in COVID-19. Assay used: immunoSEQ multiplex PCR; TCRdb lists only in-frame clones, some missing. The data show around 76,000 clones, with 85% to 90% seen just once and less than 0.65% held by the top ten. The specimen sequenced was peripheral blood. The receptors here all came from a man aged 55 to 70 with acute or convalescent COVID-19. CDR3s include the opening cysteine and the closing phenylalanine or tryptophan. Fields, in order: CDR3 length, clone size, D gene, V gene, J gene, CDR3 DNA, CDR3 protein. D genes are given only for firm matches. Clone size is given for some rows only: seen once, a few or many times, or a class if the clone is expanded.

15	-	-	TRBV9	TRBJ2-7	TGTGCCAGCAGCGCCACAGGGCATAGCTCCTACGAGCAGTACTTC	CASSATGHSSYEQYF
15	once	-	TRBV24-1	TRBJ1-6	TGTGCCACCAGTGATTCTAAGCCGGAGGATTCACCCCTCCACTTT	CATSDSKPEDSPLHF
15	-	TRBD1	TRBV30	TRBJ2-2	TGTGCCTGGGGCCTTGGACAGGGGTACACCGGGGAGCTGTTTTTT	CAWGLGQGYTGELFF
11	-	-	TRBV20-1	TRBJ2-5	TGCAGTGCTAGACAGGGAGAGACCCAGTACTTC	CSARQGETQYF
15	-	TRBD1	TRBV7-9	TRBJ2-5	TGTGCCAGCAGCTTAGAGGGACAGTTCCAAGAGACCCAGTACTTC	CASSLEGQFQETQYF
16	-	-	TRBV7-3	TRBJ2-1	TGTGCCAGCAGCCCCCAGGGGAGCGGACCCTACAATGAGCAGTTCTTC	CASSPQGSGPYNEQFF
16	-	-	TRBV5-1	TRBJ2-5	TGCGCCAGCAGCATGACAGGCCAACGAAGGGGAGAGACCCAGTACTTC	CASSMTGQRRGETQYF
14	-	TRBD2	TRBV7-2	TRBJ2-1	TGTGCCAGCAGCTTAGGGGCTAGCGGGAGGGCGCAGTTCTTC	CASSLGASGRAQFF
18	-	-	TRBV4-1	TRBJ2-2	TGCGCCAGCAGCCAAGATGAATTGGCAGGGTCAGAGGCCGGGGAGCTGTTTTTT	CASSQDELAGSEAGELFF
14	-	-	TRBV5-6	TRBJ1-2	TGTGCCAGCAGCGTCTCCTCCCTAAACTATGGCTACACCTTC	CASSVSSLNYGYTF
15	once	TRBD1	TRBV5-8	TRBJ2-3	TGTGCCAGCAGCCTGGGGGACAGTGGCACAGATACGCAGTATTTT	CASSLGDSGTDTQYF
17	-	TRBD2	TRBV4-2	TRBJ2-1	TGTGCCAGCAGCCAAGATCTTGGGACTAGCGGAAGCAATGAGCAGTTCTTC	CASSQDLGTSGSNEQFF
15	-	TRBD1	TRBV6-5	TRBJ1-5	TGTGCCAGCAGCCTGGGACAGAGCGGCAATCAGCCCCAGCATTTT	CASSLGQSGNQPQHF
14	-	TRBD1	TRBV11-2	TRBJ2-7	TGTGCCAGCAGCTTAGTCTGGACAGGGGACGAGCAGTACTTC	CASSLVWTGDEQYF
15	-	-	TRBV3-1/TRBV3-2	TRBJ1-4	TGTGCCAGCAGCCAAGTCAACAGTATTAATGAAAAACTGTTTTTT	CASSQVNSINEKLFF
15	-	-	TRBV24-1	TRBJ2-5	TGTGCCACCAGTGATTTCACCCGGGGTCAAGAGACCCAGTACTTC	CATSDFTRGQETQYF
15	once	-	TRBV3-1/TRBV3-2	TRBJ2-3	TGTGCCAGCAGCCAAGGGACTATCAGCACAGATACGCAGTATTTT	CASSQGTISTDTQYF
13	-	-	TRBV3-1/TRBV3-2	TRBJ1-1	TGTGCCAGCAGCCCCAGTATATGGACTGAAGCTTTCTTT	CASSPSIWTEAFF
15	-	TRBD1	TRBV6-5	TRBJ1-4	TGTGCCAGCAGTCGAGGAGACAGGGCCAGTGAAAAACTGTTTTTT	CASSRGDRASEKLFF
15	-	TRBD1	TRBV24-1	TRBJ2-7	TGTGCCACCAGTGACCAACAGGGGGCTTATACCGTACAGTACTTC	CATSDQQGAYTVQYF
14	-	-	TRBV18	TRBJ1-2	TGTGCCAGCTCACCAGTAAGGGGCTTGACAGGCTACACCTTC	CASSPVRGLTGYTF
14	-	TRBD1	TRBV5-6	TRBJ1-2	TGTGCCAGCAGCACTTCGGGACAGAGCTATGGCTACACCTTC	CASSTSGQSYGYTF
16	-	-	TRBV3-1/TRBV3-2	TRBJ2-6	TGTGCCAGCAGCTTAAGAGGTGGGTCTGGGGCCAACGTCCTGACTTTC	CASSLRGGSGANVLTF
14	-	TRBD1	TRBV19	TRBJ1-2	TGTGCCAGTCGGGACAGCCTCGTAGTTGTGTCCTACACCTTC	CASRDSLVVVSYTF
15	-	-	TRBV5-1	TRBJ2-3	TGCGCCAGCAGCTTGGAAGCACCGCGCACAGATACGCAGTATTTT	CASSLEAPRTDTQYF
14	-	TRBD1	TRBV11-2	TRBJ1-5	TGTGCCAGCAGCTTGGGACAGGGGAATCAGCCCCAGCATTTT	CASSLGQGNQPQHF